The entry below gives a single T cell receptor (beta chain) sequence along with its context. It is likely a read error: a sequence one base away is far more abundant. The data originate from a study of shared clonotypes between healthy human individuals. There were only Caucasian adults among the donors, and all lived in Nashville, Tennessee. The study ran the assay at deep level. Repertoires were generated with immunoSEQ multiplex PCR, while TCRdb's copy carries only in-frame clones and drops some. The table shows some 470,000 clones, with around 80% occurring only once. The sequencing sample was made of PBMCs. This receptor was obtained from a middle-aged woman in good health. Some clones in this sample may be carry-over from other donors' samples.

CDR3 coding DNA: TGTGCCAGCAGCATTGGGACTAGCGGGAGCTACGAGCAGTACTTC. This translates into CASSIGTSGSYEQYF. The V gene is TRBV21-1, the J gene TRBJ2-7; TRBD2 is the table's D call and was not checked against the DNA. TRBV21-1 is noted as a pseudogene. The CDR3 extends over 15 amino acids.